This T cell receptor beta chain appears in the sequencing data of a study of cytomegalovirus exposure and HLA in healthy donors. The PCR contained 60 Vbeta and 13 Jbeta primers. Data came from immunoSEQ multiplex PCR; TCRdb stores just in-frame clones and leaves some out. The listing records approximately 110,000 clones. The CDR3 loop spans 15 amino acids. Between the trimmed V and J ends, which lost 0 bases and 1 base, there was a span of 6 bases. Germline CDR1 reads KGHSH; CDR2 reads LQKENI. Material: PBMCs. This sequence originates from a man aged 18 to 29 in good health and CMV-seronegative. This chain uses TRBV18 with TRBJ2-2; no definite D call. The CDR3 loop reads CASSPPNRNTGELFF. The CDR3 nucleotides are TGTGCCAGCTCACCACCTAACAGGAACACCGGGGAGCTGTTTTTT. Based on the CDR3 plus reference TRBV18 and TRBJ2-2, the full variable domain is NAGVMQNPRHLVRRRGQEARLRCSPMKGHSHVYWYRQLPEEGLKFMVYLQKENIIDESGMPKERFSAEFPKEGPSILRIQQVVRGDSAAYFCASSPPNRNTGELFFGEGSRLTVL.